This TCR beta chain was retrieved from a study of blood T cell repertoires in COVID-19. The overall study: Donors in the United States, Italy and Spain gave samples during acute or convalescent COVID-19.

Sequencing used immunoSEQ multiplex PCR; TCRdb keeps in-frame clones, though not all of them. The sample yields fewer than 200,000 clones, around 81% seen once. Only one count was recorded for this clone. The same CDR3 also results from other DNA sequences found in this sample. Germline CDR1 LNHDA, CDR2 SQIVND (reference sequence). This CDR3 has 14 residues. Deletions cut 3 bases from V and 0 bases from J, with 8 bases between. Patients at the Seattle site were enrolled during active infection and followed longitudinally. This sequence originates from a woman older than 75 with COVID-19, enrolled during active disease. Sequenced material: peripheral blood. V and J are TRBV19 and TRBJ1-1; D gene ambiguous. CDR3 in DNA: TGTGCCAGTAGTATGGGGAGGCTGAACACTGAAGCTTTCTTT. Amino acids: CASSMGRLNTEAFF.